This T cell receptor (beta chain) was profiled in a study of cytomegalovirus exposure and HLA in healthy donors. CDR3 length: 13 amino acids. CDR1 is SQVTM and CDR2 is ANQGSEA in the germline V gene. With 4 bases removed from V and 0 bases from J, the gap between germline ends came to 6 bases. Primers: 60 Vbeta forward and 13 Jbeta reverse. TCRdb's table, derived via immunoSEQ multiplex PCR, lists solely in-frame clones and lacks some. Its clone listing holds 65,000 to 85,000 clones. The sequence was collected from a woman aged 25 to 39 in good health and CMV-seronegative. The chain has TRBV29-1 and TRBJ1-4, with unresolved D. The specimen was PBMCs. CDR3 in DNA: TGCAGCGTTGTAGCCGCAACTAATGAAAAACTGTTTTTT. Protein product: CSVVAATNEKLFF.